What follows describes a single TCR beta chain. The antigen remains unidentified. This record comes from a study of beta chain features in type 1 diabetes. Study conclusions and caveats: Patients showed naive, central memory and Treg TCRB repertoires that appeared more similar than those of healthy donors.

The J segment lost 0 bases and the V segment lost 5 bases, leaving 4 bases of the junction unmatched. Germline V CDR1 and CDR2: MGHDK, SYGVNS. There are 14 residues in the CDR3. Expressed TCRB transcripts were sequenced because the isolated RNA had all been reverse transcribed beforehand. Assay used: immunoSEQ multiplex PCR; TCRdb lists only in-frame clones, some missing. The table includes over 150,000 clones, approximately 13% detected once. CD4+ naive, central memory, regulatory and stem cell-like memory cells were sorted via CD45RO/CCR7/CD25/CD127/CD95/CD27. The specimen sequenced was central memory CD4+ T cells from blood. The chain recombines TRBV25-1 with TRBJ2-7; 7 nucleotides match TRBD2. This sequence originates from a woman under 30 in good health. DNA of the CDR3: TGTGCCAGCAGTCGGCTAGCGGCCTCCTACGAGCAGTACTTC. This translates into CASSRLAASYEQYF.